Listed below are T cell receptor beta chains from one sample, sequenced in a study of CD8+ T cells in alopecia areata. Using immunoSEQ multiplex PCR, the repertoire was profiled, and TCRdb retains in-frame clones only, with some absent. The data contain roughly 220,000 clones, more than 55% of them singletons. This specimen was CD4+ T cells sorted from blood, taken around week 44, from a patient treated with tofacitinib. These receptors all stem from a human donor with alopecia areata. CDR3s include the opening cysteine and the closing phenylalanine or tryptophan. The D gene is left open where the match is weak. Clone size appears in some rows only: once, few, many, or a class for an expanded clone.

V gene	J gene	CDR3 length	D gene	clone size	CDR3 DNA	CDR3 protein
TRBV5-6	TRBJ2-7	13	TRBD1	.	TGTGCCAGCAGCTCGGACAGGGTGTGGGAGCAGTACTTC	CASSSDRVWEQYF
TRBV5-1	TRBJ1-1	14	.	once	TGCGCCAGCAGCTCCGACAGATTGAACACTGAAGCTTTCTTT	CASSSDRLNTEAFF
TRBV7-9	TRBJ1-2	15	.	.	TGTGCCAGCAGCGACGGGGGGCAGTTCAACTATGGCTACACCTTC	CASSDGGQFNYGYTF
TRBV7-2	TRBJ2-7	14	.	.	TGTGCCAGCAGCTCACCAGGGTTCTCCTACGAGCAGTACTTC	CASSSPGFSYEQYF
TRBV2	TRBJ2-5	13	.	.	TGTGCCAGCATCGTCGAACAGCAAGAGACCCAGTACTTC	CASIVEQQETQYF
TRBV5-1	TRBJ2-7	14	.	few	TGCGCCAGCAGTTCCGGGACGGACTCCTACGAGCAGTACTTC	CASSSGTDSYEQYF
TRBV12-5	TRBJ2-7	12	.	.	TGTGCTAGTGGCATTTACTCCTACGAGCAGTACTTC	CASGIYSYEQYF
TRBV7-9	TRBJ2-7	16	.	.	TGTGCCAGCAGCTCGCGGGGCACACTGAGCTCCTACGAGCAGTACTTC	CASSSRGTLSSYEQYF
TRBV5-6	TRBJ1-4	14	.	few	TGTGCCAGCAGCAAACAGGGACTGGGGGAAAAACTGTTTTTT	CASSKQGLGEKLFF
TRBV29-1	TRBJ1-1	12	.	.	TGCAGCGCAAGGGGGGGAACCACTGAAGCTTTCTTT	CSARGGTTEAFF
TRBV5-8	TRBJ2-5	17	TRBD2	once	TGTGCCAGCAGCTTGGGTGTTGCTAGCGGGGGTCAAGAGACCCAGTACTTC	CASSLGVASGGQETQYF
TRBV2	TRBJ1-2	10	.	.	TGTGCCAGCAGACGGAATGGCTACACCTTC	CASRRNGYTF
TRBV7-7	TRBJ2-3	14	.	.	TGTGCCAGCAGCGCACGGGGAGGCACAGATACGCAGTATTTT	CASSARGGTDTQYF
TRBV11-2	TRBJ1-1	14	TRBD1	few	TGTGCCAGCAGCATGACAGGGGGCGGAACTCAAGCTTTCTTT	CASSMTGGGTQAFF
TRBV5-5	TRBJ2-3	15	.	.	TGTGCCAGCAGCTTGTATGCGGGGAGCACAGATACGCAGTATTTT	CASSLYAGSTDTQYF
TRBV7-2	TRBJ2-2	15	.	.	TGTGCCAGCACCCCATCGGGCAGCTATCCCGGGGAGCTGTTTTTT	CASTPSGSYPGELFF
TRBV29-1	TRBJ2-5	16	TRBD2	.	TGCAGCGTTGGCCCGACTAGCGGGGGGCCTCGGGAGACCCAGTACTTC	CSVGPTSGGPRETQYF
TRBV7-2	TRBJ2-3	16	TRBD1	.	TGTGCCAGCAGCTTAGCGCAGGGGGTCCTAACAGATACGCAGTATTTT	CASSLAQGVLTDTQYF
TRBV12-5	TRBJ2-2	15	.	.	TGTGCTAGTGTTCGGGAGTGGGGGAATACCGGGGAGCTGTTTTTT	CASVREWGNTGELFF
TRBV30	TRBJ1-2	12	.	.	TGTGCCTGGAATCCTGGAGCAAGTTACTACACCTTC	CAWNPGASYYTF
TRBV14	TRBJ1-1	16	.	.	TGTGCCAGCAGCCAAATAGGAGGAACCGGAGGCACTGAAGCTTTCTTT	CASSQIGGTGGTEAFF
TRBV2	TRBJ1-5	15	.	.	TGTGCCAGCAGTCTAGAGGACAGTCTCAATCAGCCCCAGCATTTT	CASSLEDSLNQPQHF
TRBV27	TRBJ1-1	13	.	.	TGTGCCAGCAGTTTGACCGAGAACACTGAAGCTTTCTTT	CASSLTENTEAFF
TRBV29-1	TRBJ1-1	13	.	.	TGCAGCGCACGACAGATCCTGAACACTGAAGCTTTCTTT	CSARQILNTEAFF
TRBV29-1	TRBJ2-5	10	.	few	TGCAGCGTTGATGGCGGGACCCAGTACTTC	CSVDGGTQYF
TRBV30	TRBJ2-6	16	.	.	TGTGCCTGGAGTGCGTATAGTCAGGCTGGGGCCAACGTCCTGACTTTC	CAWSAYSQAGANVLTF
TRBV10-2	TRBJ1-1	13	.	.	TGCGCCAGCAGTGAGCAGGGAGGGACTGAAGCTTTCTTT	CASSEQGGTEAFF
TRBV4-3	TRBJ1-2	14	TRBD1	.	TGCGCCAGCAGCAAAGGACAGGGGAGCTATGGCTACACCTTC	CASSKGQGSYGYTF
TRBV27	TRBJ2-7	15	TRBD1	few	TGTGCCAGCAGTTTAACGGGGACAGGGGGCGTTGGACGGTACTTC	CASSLTGTGGVGRYF
TRBV9	TRBJ2-1	14	.	.	TGTGCCAGCAGCGTAGGCCCGCCGCTCAATGAGCAGTTCTTC	CASSVGPPLNEQFF
TRBV2	TRBJ1-5	12	.	.	TGTGCCAGCACCTACGGAAATCAGCCCCAGCATTTT	CASTYGNQPQHF
TRBV25-1	TRBJ2-7	16	TRBD2	.	TGTGCCAGCAGTGAATCTTCGGCGGGGGGGCTCGTGGAGCAGTACTTC	CASSESSAGGLVEQYF